A selection of T cell receptor beta chains follows, all from one sample in a study of blood T cell repertoires in COVID-19. Profiling relied on immunoSEQ multiplex PCR, and the TCRdb table lists in-frame clones only, not all of them. In the table there are about half a million clones, 80% to 90% of which are singletons. Sequencing input: peripheral blood. The source is a human donor in a cohort sampled during active COVID-19. The CDR3 runs from the conserved cysteine through the conserved F or W. Fields, in order: clone size, D gene, V gene, J gene, CDR3 DNA, CDR3 protein. D genes are given only for firm matches. The size field is filled for only some rows; it gives once, few, many or a size class.

clone_size: -; d_call: TRBD1; v_call: TRBV19; j_call: TRBJ2-7; cdr3_nt: TGTGCCAGTAGAGCTGGGACAGGGGGATCCTACGAGCAGTACTTC; cdr3_aa: CASRAGTGGSYEQYF
clone_size: -; d_call: -; v_call: TRBV18; j_call: TRBJ2-2; cdr3_nt: TGTGCCAGCTCACCGGGGGGTGAGAACACCGGGGAGCTGTTTTTT; cdr3_aa: CASSPGGENTGELFF
clone_size: -; d_call: -; v_call: TRBV19; j_call: TRBJ1-2; cdr3_nt: TGTGCCAGTAGCTCACTGACCCTACAGGGATTAAACTATGGCTACACCTTC; cdr3_aa: CASSSLTLQGLNYGYTF
clone_size: -; d_call: -; v_call: TRBV6-5; j_call: TRBJ1-2; cdr3_nt: TGTGCCAGCAGTTACTCGCTCAGGGGATATGGCTACACCTTC; cdr3_aa: CASSYSLRGYGYTF
clone_size: once; d_call: -; v_call: TRBV10-1; j_call: TRBJ2-3; cdr3_nt: TGCGCCAGCAGTGAGTTCCGGGGAACAGATACGCAGTATTTT; cdr3_aa: CASSEFRGTDTQYF
clone_size: -; d_call: TRBD1; v_call: TRBV7-3; j_call: TRBJ1-4; cdr3_nt: TGTGCCAGCAGCCTCAACCCACGGGGACAGGGGAAATATGAAAAACTGTTTTTT; cdr3_aa: CASSLNPRGQGKYEKLFF
clone_size: once; d_call: TRBD2; v_call: TRBV9; j_call: TRBJ2-4; cdr3_nt: TGTGCCAGCAGCGGATCCTATAGCGGGAGTGCTGACATTCAGTACTTC; cdr3_aa: CASSGSYSGSADIQYF
clone_size: once; d_call: TRBD2; v_call: TRBV4-2; j_call: TRBJ2-2; cdr3_nt: TGTGCCAGCAGCCAAGATTGGCGGGAGAAGACCACCGGGGAGCTGTTTTTT; cdr3_aa: CASSQDWREKTTGELFF
clone_size: -; d_call: -; v_call: TRBV28; j_call: TRBJ1-6; cdr3_nt: TGTGCCAGCAGTTTCGGGTCGGAGAACTCACCCCTCCACTTT; cdr3_aa: CASSFGSENSPLHF
clone_size: -; d_call: TRBD1; v_call: TRBV11-3; j_call: TRBJ1-2; cdr3_nt: TGTGCCAGCAGCTTCGCTTCGACAGGGAAGGTAAGTGTTTATGGCTACACCTTC; cdr3_aa: CASSFASTGKVSVYGYTF
clone_size: -; d_call: -; v_call: TRBV30; j_call: TRBJ1-5; cdr3_nt: TGTGCCTGGAGCCGCACAGGGATGGATCAGCCCCAGCATTTT; cdr3_aa: CAWSRTGMDQPQHF
clone_size: -; d_call: TRBD2; v_call: TRBV7-2; j_call: TRBJ2-5; cdr3_nt: TGTGCCAGCAGCTTAAGGATACTAGCGGGAGAGACCCAGTACTTC; cdr3_aa: CASSLRILAGETQYF
clone_size: -; d_call: -; v_call: TRBV7-2; j_call: TRBJ2-7; cdr3_nt: TGTGCCAGCAGCTTAGTCCCAGGGGTCTCCTACGAGCAGTACTTC; cdr3_aa: CASSLVPGVSYEQYF
clone_size: -; d_call: TRBD2; v_call: TRBV28; j_call: TRBJ2-5; cdr3_nt: TGTGCCAGCAGCCTAAGGACTAGCTCCCGGTGGACCCAGTACTTC; cdr3_aa: CASSLRTSSRWTQYF
clone_size: once; d_call: -; v_call: TRBV20-1; j_call: TRBJ2-2; cdr3_nt: TGCAGTGCTGACTACACCGGGGAGCTGTTTTTT; cdr3_aa: CSADYTGELFF
clone_size: -; d_call: -; v_call: TRBV10-3; j_call: TRBJ2-1; cdr3_nt: TGTGCCATCAGTGACGGGGGGCCAAATGAGCAGTTCTTC; cdr3_aa: CAISDGGPNEQFF
clone_size: -; d_call: TRBD2; v_call: TRBV6-5; j_call: TRBJ2-7; cdr3_nt: TGTGCCAGCAGCCCCGGGACTAGCATCTACGAGCAGTACTTC; cdr3_aa: CASSPGTSIYEQYF